The 3 T cell receptor beta chains given below trace back to one sample, sequenced in a study of beta chain features in type 1 diabetes. Study results and limitations: In all four CD4+ subsets, TCRB CDR3 length was significantly, moderately reduced in type 1 diabetes.

What these receptors recognize is not known. What was sequenced were expressed TCRB transcripts, since all of the isolated RNA had been reverse transcribed. Profiling relied on immunoSEQ multiplex PCR, and the TCRdb table lists in-frame clones only, not all of them. The data show about 700,000 clones, roughly 12% seen once. The sample taken for sequencing was naive CD4+ T cells from blood. Every receptor here comes from a man aged 18 to 29 with type 1 diabetes.

This clone appeared a few times. CDR3 sequence: CSGGKGDEQYF. CDR3 in DNA: TGCAGTGGGGGGAAAGGGGACGAGCAGTACTTC. This chain joins TRBV20-1 and TRBJ2-7; D possibly uses TRBD1 or TRBD2 (5 bases each). Trimming pared 7 bases from V and 5 bases from J, leaving 12 bases between. The germline gives CDR1 DFQATT, CDR2 SNEGSKA (reference sequence). This CDR3 has 11 amino acids.

The chain recombines TRBV2 with TRBJ2-5; D not resolved. V was trimmed by 0 bases and J by 5 bases, leaving 13 bases between them. Germline CDR1 and CDR2: SNHLY and FYNNEI. The CDR3 runs to 15 residues. The CDR3 is CASSEAKSGRETQYF. Here the CDR3 DNA reads TGTGCCAGCAGTGAAGCGAAGTCAGGTCGGGAGACCCAGTACTTC.

The rearrangement uses TRBV13 and TRBJ1-1; TRBD1 matches 10 bases. CDR1 and CDR2 (germline): PRHDT, FYEKMQ (reference sequence). The V and J ends lost 2 bases and 4 bases, in that order; junction bases with no gene match: 10. CDR3 length: 17 residues. CDR3 bases: TGTGCCAGCAGCTTAAAGACAGGGGGCGGGTGGGTCACTGAAGCTTTCTTT. This sequence encodes CASSLKTGGGWVTEAFF.